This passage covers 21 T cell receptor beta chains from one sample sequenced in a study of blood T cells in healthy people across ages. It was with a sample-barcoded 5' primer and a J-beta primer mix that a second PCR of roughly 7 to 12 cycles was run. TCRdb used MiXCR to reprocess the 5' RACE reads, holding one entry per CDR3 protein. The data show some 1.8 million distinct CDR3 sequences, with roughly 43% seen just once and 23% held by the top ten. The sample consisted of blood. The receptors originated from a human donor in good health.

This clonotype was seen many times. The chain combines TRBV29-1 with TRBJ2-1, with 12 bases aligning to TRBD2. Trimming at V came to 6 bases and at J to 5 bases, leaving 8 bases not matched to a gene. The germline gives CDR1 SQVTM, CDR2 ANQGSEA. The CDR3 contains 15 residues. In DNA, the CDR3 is TGCAGCGTCCGACTAGCGGGGGAAGACCACAATGAGCAGTTCTTC. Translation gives CSVRLAGEDHNEQFF.

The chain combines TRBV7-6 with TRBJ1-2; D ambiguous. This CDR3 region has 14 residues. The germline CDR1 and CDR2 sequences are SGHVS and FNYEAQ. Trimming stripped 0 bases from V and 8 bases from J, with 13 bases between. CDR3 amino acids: CASSLATGSGGYTF. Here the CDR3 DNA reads TGTGCCAGCAGCTTAGCGACGGGTTCGGGCGGCTACACCTTC.

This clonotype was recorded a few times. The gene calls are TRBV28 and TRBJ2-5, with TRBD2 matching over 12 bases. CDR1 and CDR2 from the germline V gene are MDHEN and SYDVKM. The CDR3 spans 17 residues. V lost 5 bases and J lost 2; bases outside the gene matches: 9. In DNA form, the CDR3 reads TGTGCCAGCAGTCCAATCTCGACTAGCGGGGGACAAGAGACCCAGTACTTC. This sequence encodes CASSPISTSGGQETQYF.

CDR3 nucleotides: TGTGCCAGCAGTGCTCCTGCCACAGATACGCAGTATTTT. Protein sequence: CASSAPATDTQYF. The chain has TRBV2 and TRBJ2-3; D not certain. V gave up 4 bases and J gave up 2 bases, with 7 bases separating them. This CDR3 is built from 13 residues. Germline CDR1 reads SNHLY; CDR2 reads FYNNEI.

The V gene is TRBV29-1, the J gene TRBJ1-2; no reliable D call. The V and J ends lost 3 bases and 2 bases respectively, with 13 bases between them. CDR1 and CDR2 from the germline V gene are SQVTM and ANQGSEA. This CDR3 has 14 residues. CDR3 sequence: CSVEVREPNYGYTF. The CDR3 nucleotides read TGCAGCGTTGAGGTGAGGGAACCAAACTATGGCTACACCTTC. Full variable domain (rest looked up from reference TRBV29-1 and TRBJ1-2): SAVISQKPSRDICQRGTSLTIQCQVDSQVTMMFWYRQQPGQSLTLIATANQGSEATYESGFVIDKFPISRPNLTFSTLTVSNMSPEDSSIYLCSVEVREPNYGYTFGSGTRLTVV.

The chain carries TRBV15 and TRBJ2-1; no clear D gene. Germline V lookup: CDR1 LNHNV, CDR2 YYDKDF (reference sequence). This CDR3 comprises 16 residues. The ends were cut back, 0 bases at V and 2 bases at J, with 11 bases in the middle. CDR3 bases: TGTGCCACCAGCAGAGATCTATCGGGTCCCTACAATGAGCAGTTCTTC. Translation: CATSRDLSGPYNEQFF.

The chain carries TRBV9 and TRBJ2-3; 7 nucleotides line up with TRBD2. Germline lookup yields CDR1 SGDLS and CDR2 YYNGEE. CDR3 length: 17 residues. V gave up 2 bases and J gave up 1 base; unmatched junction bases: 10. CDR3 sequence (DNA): TGTGCCAGCAGCGTTACTCGGGGCGGGGGACGCACAGATACGCAGTATTTT. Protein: CASSVTRGGGRTDTQYF.

CDR3 sequence (DNA): TGCGCCAGCAGCGGGGACAGGGCGGTCTATGGCTACACCTTC. Protein: CASSGDRAVYGYTF. The J gene is TRBJ1-2, the V gene TRBV5-1; 9 bases match TRBD1. Germline V gives CDR1 SGHRS, CDR2 YFSETQ. V shed 4 bases and J 4 bases; nucleotides not matched to a gene: 5. This CDR3 spans 14 amino acids.

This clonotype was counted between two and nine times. The CDR3 DNA reads as TGTGCCAGCAGTTTGCCGGGACAGAAGAGATACGAGCAGTACTTC. Its translation: CASSLPGQKRYEQYF. The rearrangement uses TRBV28 and TRBJ2-7; TRBD1 matches at 7 bases. V was clipped by 3 bases and J by 4 bases; unmatched bases: 9. The CDR3 sequence is 15 residues long. Germline values: CDR1 MDHEN, CDR2 SYDVKM.

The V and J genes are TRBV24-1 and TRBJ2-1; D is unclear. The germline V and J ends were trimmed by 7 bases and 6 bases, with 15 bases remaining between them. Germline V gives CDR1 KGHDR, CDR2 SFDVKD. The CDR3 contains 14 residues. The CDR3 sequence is CATREPGVSNEQFF. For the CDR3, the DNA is TGTGCCACCAGGGAACCAGGAGTCTCCAATGAGCAGTTCTTC.

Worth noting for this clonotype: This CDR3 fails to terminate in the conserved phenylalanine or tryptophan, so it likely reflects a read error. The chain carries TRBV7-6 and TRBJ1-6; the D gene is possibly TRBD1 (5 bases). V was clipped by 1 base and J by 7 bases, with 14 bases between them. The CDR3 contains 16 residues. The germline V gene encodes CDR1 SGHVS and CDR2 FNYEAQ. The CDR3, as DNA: TGTGCCAGCAGCTTAGGGTGGGGCAGGGTCAATTCACCCCTCCACTTG. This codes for CASSLGWGRVNSPLHL.

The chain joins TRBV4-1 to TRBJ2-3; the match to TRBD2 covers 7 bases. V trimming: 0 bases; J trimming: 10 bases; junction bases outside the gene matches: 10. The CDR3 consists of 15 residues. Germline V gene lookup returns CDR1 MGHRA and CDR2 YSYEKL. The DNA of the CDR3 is TGCGCCAGCAGCCAAGACAGAGAAGCGGGGTTTGCGCAGTATTTT. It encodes CASSQDREAGFAQYF.

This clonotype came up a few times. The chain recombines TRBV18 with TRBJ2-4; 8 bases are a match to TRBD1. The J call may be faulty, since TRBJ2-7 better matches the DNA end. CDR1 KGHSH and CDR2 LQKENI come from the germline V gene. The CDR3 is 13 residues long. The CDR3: CASSRTGLDEQYF. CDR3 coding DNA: TGTGCCAGCTCGCGGACAGGGTTGGACGAGCAGTACTTC.

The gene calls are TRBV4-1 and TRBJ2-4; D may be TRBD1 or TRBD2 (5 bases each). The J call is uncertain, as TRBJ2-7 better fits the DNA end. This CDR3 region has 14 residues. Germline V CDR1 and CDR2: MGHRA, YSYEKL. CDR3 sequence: CASSRADNSYEQYF. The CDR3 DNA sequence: TGCGCCAGCAGCCGAGCGGACAACTCCTACGAGCAGTACTTC.

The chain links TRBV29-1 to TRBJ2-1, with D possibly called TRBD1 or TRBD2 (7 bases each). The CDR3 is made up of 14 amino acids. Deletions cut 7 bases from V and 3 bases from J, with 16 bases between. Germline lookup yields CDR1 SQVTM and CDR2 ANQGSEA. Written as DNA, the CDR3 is TGCAGCGACAAACCCAGGGGGGGCTACAATGAGCAGTTCTTC. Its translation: CSDKPRGGYNEQFF.

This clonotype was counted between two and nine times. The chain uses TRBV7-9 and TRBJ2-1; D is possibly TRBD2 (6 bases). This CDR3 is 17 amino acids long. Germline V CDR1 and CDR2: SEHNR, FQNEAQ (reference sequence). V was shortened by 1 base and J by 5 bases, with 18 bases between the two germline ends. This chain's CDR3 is CASSLEFVGTPNNEQFF. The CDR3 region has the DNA TGTGCCAGCAGCTTAGAATTCGTGGGGACTCCTAACAATGAGCAGTTCTTC.

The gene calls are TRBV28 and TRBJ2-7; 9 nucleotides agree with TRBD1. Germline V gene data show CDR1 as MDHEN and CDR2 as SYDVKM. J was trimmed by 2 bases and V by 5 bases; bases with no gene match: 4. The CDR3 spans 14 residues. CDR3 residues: CASSGTGPTYEQYF. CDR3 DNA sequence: TGTGCCAGCAGTGGGACAGGGCCTACCTACGAGCAGTACTTC.

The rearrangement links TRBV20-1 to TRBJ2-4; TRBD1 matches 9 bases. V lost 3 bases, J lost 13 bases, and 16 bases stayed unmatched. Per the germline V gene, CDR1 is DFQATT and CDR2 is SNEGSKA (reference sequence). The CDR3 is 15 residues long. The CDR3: CSARARDRAWDEQYF. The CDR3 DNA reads TGCAGTGCTAGGGCCCGGGACAGGGCCTGGGATGAGCAGTACTTC.

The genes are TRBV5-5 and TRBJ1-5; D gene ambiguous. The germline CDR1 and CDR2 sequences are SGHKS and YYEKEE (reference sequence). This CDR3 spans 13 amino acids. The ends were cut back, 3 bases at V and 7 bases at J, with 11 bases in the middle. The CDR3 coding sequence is TGTGCCAGCAGCTCCCATCTGGGGCAGCCCCAGCATTTT. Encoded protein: CASSSHLGQPQHF.

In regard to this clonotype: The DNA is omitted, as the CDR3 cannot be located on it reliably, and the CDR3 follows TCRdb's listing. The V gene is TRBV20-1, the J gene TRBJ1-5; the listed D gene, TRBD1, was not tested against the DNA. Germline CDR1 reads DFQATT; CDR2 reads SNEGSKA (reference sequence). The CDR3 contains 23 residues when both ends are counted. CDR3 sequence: CSARDPLGAYEQYFGQEHQPQHF.

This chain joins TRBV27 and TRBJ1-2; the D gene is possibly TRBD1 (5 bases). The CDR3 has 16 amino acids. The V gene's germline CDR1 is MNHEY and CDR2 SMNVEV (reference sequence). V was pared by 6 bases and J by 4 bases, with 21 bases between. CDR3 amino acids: CASSPLGRSTAYGYTF. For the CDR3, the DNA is TGTGCCAGCAGCCCCCTCGGGCGGTCGACAGCCTATGGCTACACCTTC.